Listed below are T cell receptor beta chains from one sample, sequenced in a study of regulatory T cells in long-lasting Graves disease. Each CDR3 protein is one row after TCRdb ran MiXCR on the multiplex PCR reads. The repertoire has 400,000 to 450,000 distinct CDR3 sequences, about 15% of them found once; the top ten carry around a tenth. Another study also made use of these data, one on T cells in Graves' hyperthyroidism and ophthalmopathy.

This specimen consisted of peripheral blood mononuclear cells (PBMCs), obtained at new diagnosis, from a patient treated with antithyroid drugs. Receptor source: a woman in her 30s with Graves disease. Both conserved end residues are part of each CDR3. A D gene is named only where the DNA matches it firmly. Clone size is shown for a subset of rows, as once, few, many or a class of expanded clone.

J	D	size	length	V	CDR3	DNA
TRBJ2-3	TRBD2	-	14	TRBV9	CASQGGGQADTHYF	TGTGCCAGCCAGGGCGGGGGGCAGGCAGATACGCACTATTTT
TRBJ2-7	TRBD2	many	14	TRBV10-3	CASGPSGNDHEQYF	TGTGCCTCGGGGCCTAGCGGGAATGACCACGAGCAGTACTTC
TRBJ1-6	-	many	14	TRBV28	CASSGGAENSPLHF	TGTGCCAGCAGTGGAGGGGCGGAAAATTCACCCCTCCACTTT
TRBJ1-1	-	-	14	TRBV6-2/TRBV6-3	CASSERAGNTEAFF	TGTGCCAGCAGTGAAAGGGCAGGGAACACTGAAGCTTTCTTT
TRBJ2-1	TRBD2	few	16	TRBV15	CATSRAYPGGEDEQFF	TGTGCCACCAGCAGAGCTTACCCGGGGGGGGAGGATGAGCAGTTCTTC
TRBJ2-5	TRBD2	few	16	TRBV7-2	CASSRMGLAGVETQYF	TGTGCCAGCAGCCGGATGGGACTAGCGGGAGTGGAGACCCAGTACTTC
TRBJ2-1	-	-	12	TRBV11-2	CASSLEGRRQFF	TGTGCCAGCAGCTTAGAGGGCAGGAGGCAGTTCTTC
TRBJ2-4	-	-	16	TRBV10-2	CASSDQIWKGKNIQYF	TGCGCCAGCAGTGACCAGATTTGGAAGGGCAAAAACATTCAGTACTTC
TRBJ2-5	-	many	12	TRBV30	CAWGGRLETQYF	TGTGCCTGGGGGGGGCGCCTTGAGACCCAGTACTTC
TRBJ2-2	TRBD2	few	14	TRBV12-3/TRBV12-4	CASTEPRGAGELFF	TGTGCCAGCACCGAGCCTCGGGGGGCCGGGGAGCTGTTTTTT
TRBJ2-1	-	many	15	TRBV2	CASSLTGTSRHEQFF	TGTGCCAGCAGTTTAACCGGGACTTCGCGACACGAGCAGTTCTTC
TRBJ2-2	TRBD1	many	14	TRBV27	CASGDRVATGELFF	TGTGCCAGCGGTGACAGGGTTGCCACCGGGGAGCTGTTTTTT
TRBJ1-1	-	many	13	TRBV27	CASSPVSGTEAFF	TGTGCCAGCAGTCCTGTCTCCGGGACTGAAGCTTTCTTT
TRBJ2-2	TRBD2	-	16	TRBV6-1	CASTPLIGRRTGELFF	TGTGCCAGCACCCCACTCATCGGGAGGAGGACCGGGGAGCTGTTTTTT
TRBJ2-2	-	many	16	TRBV7-3	CASSLKFSHRTGELFF	TGTGCCAGCAGCTTAAAGTTCTCCCACCGCACCGGGGAGCTGTTTTTT